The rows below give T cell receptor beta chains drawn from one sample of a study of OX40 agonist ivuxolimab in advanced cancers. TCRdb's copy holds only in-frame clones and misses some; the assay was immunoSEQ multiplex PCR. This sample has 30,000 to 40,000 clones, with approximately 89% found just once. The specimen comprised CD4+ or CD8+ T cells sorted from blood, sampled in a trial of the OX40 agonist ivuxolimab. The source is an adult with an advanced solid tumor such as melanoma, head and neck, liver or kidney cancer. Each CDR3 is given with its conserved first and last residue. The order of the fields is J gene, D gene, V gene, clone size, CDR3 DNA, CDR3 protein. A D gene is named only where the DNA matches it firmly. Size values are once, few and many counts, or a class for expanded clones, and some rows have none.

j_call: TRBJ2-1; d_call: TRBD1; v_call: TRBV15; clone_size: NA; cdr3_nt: TGTGCCACCAGCAGAGGACCGACAGGGGGCTTATACAATGAGCAGTTCTTC; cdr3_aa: CATSRGPTGGLYNEQFF
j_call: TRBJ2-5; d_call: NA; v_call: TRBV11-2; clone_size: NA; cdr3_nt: TGTGCCAGCAGCTTAGAATGGGCGGGCCAAGAGACCCAGTACTTC; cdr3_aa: CASSLEWAGQETQYF
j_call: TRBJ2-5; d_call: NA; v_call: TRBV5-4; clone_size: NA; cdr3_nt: TGTGCCAGCAGCCCCTCCACGCGAAGGCAAGAGACCCAGTACTTC; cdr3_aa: CASSPSTRRQETQYF
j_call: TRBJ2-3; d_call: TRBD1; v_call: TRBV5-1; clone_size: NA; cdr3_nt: TGCGCCAGCAGCGTCTCGCCGGACAGGGGTGTGGATACGCAGTATTTT; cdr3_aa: CASSVSPDRGVDTQYF
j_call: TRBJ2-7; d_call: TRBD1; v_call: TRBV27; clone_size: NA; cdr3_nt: TGTGCCAGCAGTTCAAGAGGGGGCCTCGTTCTCGGCGAGCAGTACTTC; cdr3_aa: CASSSRGGLVLGEQYF
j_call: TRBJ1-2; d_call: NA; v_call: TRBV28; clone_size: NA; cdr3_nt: TGTGCCAGCCAACGGGACAATGGCTACACCTTC; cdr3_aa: CASQRDNGYTF
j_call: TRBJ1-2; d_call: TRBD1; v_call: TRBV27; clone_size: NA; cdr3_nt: TGTGCCAGCAGTTTATCGGCAGGGGGCGCCTATGGCTACACCTTC; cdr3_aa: CASSLSAGGAYGYTF
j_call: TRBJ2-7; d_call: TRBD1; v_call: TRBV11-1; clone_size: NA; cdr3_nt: TGTGCCAGCAGCTTAGGACAGGGCTTGGTTTACGAGCAGTACTTC; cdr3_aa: CASSLGQGLVYEQYF
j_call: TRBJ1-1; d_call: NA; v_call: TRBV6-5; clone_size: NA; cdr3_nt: TGTGCCAGCGGACAAGGGGGCACTGAAGCTTTCTTT; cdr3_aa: CASGQGGTEAFF
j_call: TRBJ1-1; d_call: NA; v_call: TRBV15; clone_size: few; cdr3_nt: TGTGCCACCAGCAGAGACAGGGATCGGAACACTGAAGCTTTCTTT; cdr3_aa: CATSRDRDRNTEAFF
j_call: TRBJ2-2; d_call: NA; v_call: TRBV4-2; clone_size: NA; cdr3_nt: TGTGCCAGCAGCCAAGATGGAGGAACCGGGGAGCTGTTTTTT; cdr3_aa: CASSQDGGTGELFF
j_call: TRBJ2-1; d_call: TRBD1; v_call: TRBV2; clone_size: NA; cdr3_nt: TGTGCCAGTTCCGGGACAGGGGGCTTTAATGAGCAGTTCTTC; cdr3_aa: CASSGTGGFNEQFF
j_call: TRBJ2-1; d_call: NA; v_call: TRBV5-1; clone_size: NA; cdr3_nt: TGCGCCAGCAGCTTGTTTTCTAGCGAGCACAATGAGCAGTTCTTC; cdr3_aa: CASSLFSSEHNEQFF
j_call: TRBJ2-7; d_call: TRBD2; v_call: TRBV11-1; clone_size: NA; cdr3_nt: TGTGCCAGCAGCTTACTAGCGGGAGTGCGGTACTTC; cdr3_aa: CASSLLAGVRYF
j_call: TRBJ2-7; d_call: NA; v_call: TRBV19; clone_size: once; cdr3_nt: TGTGCCAGTTCCCCGGGACCCTTCCCCTACGAGCAGTACTTC; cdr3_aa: CASSPGPFPYEQYF
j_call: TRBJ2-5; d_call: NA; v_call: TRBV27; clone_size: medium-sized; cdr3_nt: TGTGCCAGCAGTTCTACAGGGACCTGGGGAGAGACCCAGTACTTC; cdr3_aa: CASSSTGTWGETQYF
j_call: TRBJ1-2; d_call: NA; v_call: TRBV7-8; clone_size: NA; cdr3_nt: TGTGCCAGCAGCTTAGAGGGCAAGAACTATGGCTACACCTTC; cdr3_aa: CASSLEGKNYGYTF
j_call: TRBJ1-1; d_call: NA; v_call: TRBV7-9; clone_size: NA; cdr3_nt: TGTGCCAGCAGCTTAAAGGGAGCTGAAGCTTTCTTT; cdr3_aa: CASSLKGAEAFF
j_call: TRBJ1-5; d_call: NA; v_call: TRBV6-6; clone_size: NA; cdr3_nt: TGTGCCAGCAGTTACGGCAGTCATCAGCCCCAGCATTTT; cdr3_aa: CASSYGSHQPQHF
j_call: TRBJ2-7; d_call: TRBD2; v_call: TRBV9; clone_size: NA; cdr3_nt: TGTGCCAGCAGCTCCGGACTAGGGATCGACGAGCAGTACTTC; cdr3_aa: CASSSGLGIDEQYF
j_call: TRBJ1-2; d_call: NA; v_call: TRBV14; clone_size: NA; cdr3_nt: TGTGCCAGCAGTCCCTGGGGCTCAGACGGCTACACCTTC; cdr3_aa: CASSPWGSDGYTF
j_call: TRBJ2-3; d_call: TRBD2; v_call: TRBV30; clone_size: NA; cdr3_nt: TGTGCCTGGAGTGTATGGTCAGCGGGGAGAAGCACAGATACGCAGTATTTT; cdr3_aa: CAWSVWSAGRSTDTQYF
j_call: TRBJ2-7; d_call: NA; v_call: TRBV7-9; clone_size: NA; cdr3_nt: TGTGCCAGTGCGACGGAGTCCTACGAGCAGTACTTC; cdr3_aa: CASATESYEQYF
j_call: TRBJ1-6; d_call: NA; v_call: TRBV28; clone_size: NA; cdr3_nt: TGTGCCAGCAGTTCCCGGGACACTATATATAATTCACCCCTCCACTTT; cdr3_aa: CASSSRDTIYNSPLHF
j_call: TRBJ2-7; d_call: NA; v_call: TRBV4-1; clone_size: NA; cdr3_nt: TGCGCCAGCAGCCAATCTCCTAACTACGAGCAGTACTTC; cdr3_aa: CASSQSPNYEQYF